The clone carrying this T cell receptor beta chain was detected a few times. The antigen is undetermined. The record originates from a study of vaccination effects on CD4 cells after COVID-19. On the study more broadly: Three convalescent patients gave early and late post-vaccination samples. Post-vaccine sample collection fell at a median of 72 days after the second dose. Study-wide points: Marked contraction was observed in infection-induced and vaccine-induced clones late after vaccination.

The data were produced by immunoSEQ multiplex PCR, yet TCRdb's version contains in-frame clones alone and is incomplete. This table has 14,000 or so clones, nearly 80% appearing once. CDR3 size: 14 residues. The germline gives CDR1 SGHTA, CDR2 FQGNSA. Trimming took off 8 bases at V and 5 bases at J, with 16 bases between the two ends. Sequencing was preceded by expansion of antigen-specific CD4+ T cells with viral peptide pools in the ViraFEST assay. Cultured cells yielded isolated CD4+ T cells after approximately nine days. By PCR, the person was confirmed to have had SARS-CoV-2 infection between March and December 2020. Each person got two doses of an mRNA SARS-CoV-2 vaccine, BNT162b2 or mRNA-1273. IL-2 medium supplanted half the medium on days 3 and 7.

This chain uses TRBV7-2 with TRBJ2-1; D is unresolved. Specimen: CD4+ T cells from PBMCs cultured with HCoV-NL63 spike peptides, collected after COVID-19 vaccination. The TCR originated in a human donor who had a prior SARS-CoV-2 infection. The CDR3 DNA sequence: TGTGCCAGCGGTCTATCAGGAGAACACAATGAGCAGTTCTTC. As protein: CASGLSGEHNEQFF.